A selection of T cell receptor beta chains follows, all from one sample in a study of shared clonotypes between healthy human individuals. Profiled with immunoSEQ multiplex PCR; TCRdb holds only in-frame clones, not every one. The table has about 1,900,000 clones, approximately 95% seen once. Input material: naive CD8+ T cells sorted from blood. Every receptor here comes from a young man in good health. CDR3s include the opening cysteine and the closing phenylalanine or tryptophan. The D gene is left open where the match is weak. Clone sizes are given selectively: once, few, many, or a class where the clone is expanded.

v_call: TRBV4-1
clone_size: -
d_call: -
j_call: TRBJ2-3
cdr3_nt: TGCGCCAGCAGCCAAGTCTTTGGAGATATCACAGATACGCAGTATTTT
cdr3_aa: CASSQVFGDITDTQYF

v_call: TRBV28
clone_size: once
d_call: TRBD1
j_call: TRBJ1-1
cdr3_nt: TGTGCCAGCAGCGACAGGGGGCGAGGCACTGAAGCTTTCTTT
cdr3_aa: CASSDRGRGTEAFF

v_call: TRBV19
clone_size: -
d_call: -
j_call: TRBJ1-2
cdr3_nt: TGTGCCAGTAGTACCGGGGTTGGCTATGGCTACACCTTC
cdr3_aa: CASSTGVGYGYTF

v_call: TRBV6-4
clone_size: -
d_call: -
j_call: TRBJ2-3
cdr3_nt: TGTGCCAGCAGTGACCACCGGGCCCCACCTACAGATACGCAGTATTTT
cdr3_aa: CASSDHRAPPTDTQYF

v_call: TRBV25-1
clone_size: -
d_call: TRBD2
j_call: TRBJ2-1
cdr3_nt: TGTGCCAGCAGTGAATGGGGGACTAAGAATGAGCAGTTCTTC
cdr3_aa: CASSEWGTKNEQFF

v_call: TRBV6-5
clone_size: -
d_call: -
j_call: TRBJ1-2
cdr3_nt: TGTGCCAGACCACAGGAGGTCCGTAACTATGGCTACACCTTC
cdr3_aa: CARPQEVRNYGYTF

v_call: TRBV7-9
clone_size: -
d_call: -
j_call: TRBJ2-7
cdr3_nt: TGTGCCAGCAGCTTAGGACAGTTGTACGAGCAGTACTTC
cdr3_aa: CASSLGQLYEQYF

v_call: TRBV6-1
clone_size: -
d_call: TRBD2
j_call: TRBJ2-7
cdr3_nt: TGTGCCAGCAGTGAACCTTCGGGGGGACTAGCGGGTTCCTACGAGCAGTACTTC
cdr3_aa: CASSEPSGGLAGSYEQYF

v_call: TRBV10-3
clone_size: -
d_call: TRBD2
j_call: TRBJ2-7
cdr3_nt: TGTGCCAGCTATAGCGGGTCATCCCCCTCCTACGAGCAGTACTTC
cdr3_aa: CASYSGSSPSYEQYF

v_call: TRBV5-4
clone_size: -
d_call: -
j_call: TRBJ1-6
cdr3_nt: TGTGCCAGCAGCGACGGGGTATCACCCCTCCACTTT
cdr3_aa: CASSDGVSPLHF

v_call: TRBV4-1
clone_size: -
d_call: TRBD2
j_call: TRBJ2-7
cdr3_nt: TGCGCCAGCAGCCAAGAACGGGGGGGCCTCTCCTACGAGCAGTACTTC
cdr3_aa: CASSQERGGLSYEQYF

v_call: TRBV11-2
clone_size: -
d_call: -
j_call: TRBJ2-6
cdr3_nt: TGTGCCAGCAGCCCCACTCCATCGGACCCGGCGGGGGCCAACGTCCTGACTTTC
cdr3_aa: CASSPTPSDPAGANVLTF

v_call: TRBV18
clone_size: -
d_call: -
j_call: TRBJ1-6
cdr3_nt: TGTGCCAGCTCACCACCCGACCTAGGTGATAATTCACCCCTCCACTTT
cdr3_aa: CASSPPDLGDNSPLHF

v_call: TRBV28
clone_size: -
d_call: -
j_call: TRBJ1-3
cdr3_nt: TGTGCCAGCAGGGCCGCATCCTCTGGAAACACCATATATTTT
cdr3_aa: CASRAASSGNTIYF

v_call: TRBV6-4
clone_size: -
d_call: -
j_call: TRBJ2-7
cdr3_nt: TGTGCCAGCAGTGACCCCGGGACGGATACCTACGAGCAGTACTTC
cdr3_aa: CASSDPGTDTYEQYF

v_call: TRBV6-5
clone_size: -
d_call: TRBD1
j_call: TRBJ1-1
cdr3_nt: TGTGCCAGCAGTTACTCGATAGGTGACAGGGGCACTGAAGCTTTCTTT
cdr3_aa: CASSYSIGDRGTEAFF

v_call: TRBV30
clone_size: -
d_call: -
j_call: TRBJ2-5
cdr3_nt: TGTGCCTGGAGTGTTTACGGTGGGGAGACCCAGTACTTC
cdr3_aa: CAWSVYGGETQYF

v_call: TRBV7-9
clone_size: -
d_call: TRBD1
j_call: TRBJ1-1
cdr3_nt: TGTGCCAGCAGCTTTGGACAGGGAGGAGCTTTCTTT
cdr3_aa: CASSFGQGGAFF

v_call: TRBV7-9
clone_size: -
d_call: TRBD2
j_call: TRBJ2-5
cdr3_nt: TGTGCCAGCAGCTCCTCCCCCCTAGCGGGGGATTACCAAGAGACCCAGTACTTC
cdr3_aa: CASSSSPLAGDYQETQYF

v_call: TRBV27
clone_size: -
d_call: TRBD1
j_call: TRBJ1-6
cdr3_nt: TGTGCCAGCAGTTGGAACAGGGGGGATTCACCCCTCCACTTT
cdr3_aa: CASSWNRGDSPLHF

v_call: TRBV9
clone_size: -
d_call: -
j_call: TRBJ2-6
cdr3_nt: TGTGCCAGCAGCGTTAACCCTGGGGCCAACGTCCTGACTTTC
cdr3_aa: CASSVNPGANVLTF

v_call: TRBV5-6
clone_size: -
d_call: TRBD1
j_call: TRBJ2-7
cdr3_nt: TGTGCCAGCAGCGCCGTCCGGGACAGGGACGAGCAGTACTTC
cdr3_aa: CASSAVRDRDEQYF

v_call: TRBV7-9
clone_size: -
d_call: TRBD1
j_call: TRBJ2-7
cdr3_nt: TGTGCCAGCAGTTACGGACAGGGGGAAGCCTACGAGCAGTACTTC
cdr3_aa: CASSYGQGEAYEQYF

v_call: TRBV7-9
clone_size: -
d_call: TRBD1
j_call: TRBJ2-1
cdr3_nt: TGTGCCAGCAGCTTAAGGACAGGGACCTACAATGAGCAGTTCTTC
cdr3_aa: CASSLRTGTYNEQFF

v_call: TRBV7-9
clone_size: -
d_call: TRBD1
j_call: TRBJ1-1
cdr3_nt: TGTGCCAGCAGCTTAGTCGACAGGGTGAACACTGAAGCTTTCTTT
cdr3_aa: CASSLVDRVNTEAFF

v_call: TRBV5-6
clone_size: -
d_call: -
j_call: TRBJ2-6
cdr3_nt: TGTGCCAGCAGGGACAGCACTGGGGCCAACGTCCTGACTTTC
cdr3_aa: CASRDSTGANVLTF

v_call: TRBV5-1
clone_size: -
d_call: -
j_call: TRBJ2-7
cdr3_nt: TGCGCCAGCAGCCTAGGGGGGGTGCTCGAGCAGTACTTC
cdr3_aa: CASSLGGVLEQYF

v_call: TRBV6-6
clone_size: few
d_call: -
j_call: TRBJ2-2
cdr3_nt: TGTGCCAGCAGTTACGGCGGGGAGCTGTTTTTT
cdr3_aa: CASSYGGELFF

v_call: TRBV29-1
clone_size: -
d_call: -
j_call: TRBJ2-7
cdr3_nt: TGCAGCGTTGAGCTCCTCGGGGGACCTAACTCCTACGAGCAGTACTTC
cdr3_aa: CSVELLGGPNSYEQYF

v_call: TRBV6-1
clone_size: -
d_call: -
j_call: TRBJ1-1
cdr3_nt: TGTGCCTCACACTACAGGGCCACTGAAGCTTTCTTT
cdr3_aa: CASHYRATEAFF

v_call: TRBV4-2
clone_size: once
d_call: TRBD2
j_call: TRBJ2-7
cdr3_nt: TGTGCCAGCAGCCCGACTAGCGGAACGAGCTACGAGCAGTACTTC
cdr3_aa: CASSPTSGTSYEQYF

v_call: TRBV6-1
clone_size: -
d_call: -
j_call: TRBJ2-7
cdr3_nt: TGTGCCAGCAGTGAAGGGCATCCTCAGACCTACGAGCAGTACTTC
cdr3_aa: CASSEGHPQTYEQYF

v_call: TRBV19
clone_size: -
d_call: -
j_call: TRBJ1-1
cdr3_nt: TGTGCCAGTAGTATAAGCATTAACACTGAAGCTTTCTTT
cdr3_aa: CASSISINTEAFF

v_call: TRBV27
clone_size: -
d_call: -
j_call: TRBJ2-7
cdr3_nt: TGTGCCAGCAGCTCCCGGGCGCGGGGCAGCTACGAGCAGTACTTC
cdr3_aa: CASSSRARGSYEQYF

v_call: TRBV27
clone_size: -
d_call: -
j_call: TRBJ2-7
cdr3_nt: TGTGCCAGCAGGGGACATGCCGGGACTGACTACGAGCAGTACTTC
cdr3_aa: CASRGHAGTDYEQYF

v_call: TRBV2
clone_size: -
d_call: TRBD1
j_call: TRBJ2-1
cdr3_nt: TGTGCCAGCAGCGGGGTGACGGGACAGAGCTCCTACAATGAGCAGTTCTTC
cdr3_aa: CASSGVTGQSSYNEQFF

v_call: TRBV29-1
clone_size: -
d_call: -
j_call: TRBJ1-1
cdr3_nt: TGCAGCGTTAATGCGGGCACTGAAGCTTTCTTT
cdr3_aa: CSVNAGTEAFF

v_call: TRBV5-6
clone_size: -
d_call: -
j_call: TRBJ1-1
cdr3_nt: TGTGCCAGCAGCCCCTTCGGCGGGGTTTCAAACACTGAAGCTTTCTTT
cdr3_aa: CASSPFGGVSNTEAFF

v_call: TRBV7-8
clone_size: -
d_call: -
j_call: TRBJ2-7
cdr3_nt: TGTGCCAGCAGCTCTTACTACGAGCAGTACTTC
cdr3_aa: CASSSYYEQYF

v_call: TRBV18
clone_size: once
d_call: -
j_call: TRBJ2-7
cdr3_nt: TGTGCCAGCTCACCATCCAGGGACGTGGAAGAGCAGTACTTC
cdr3_aa: CASSPSRDVEEQYF

v_call: TRBV5-1
clone_size: -
d_call: -
j_call: TRBJ1-5
cdr3_nt: TGCGCCAGCAGCTTGGATGGTCAGCCCCAGCATTTT
cdr3_aa: CASSLDGQPQHF

v_call: TRBV9
clone_size: -
d_call: -
j_call: TRBJ1-4
cdr3_nt: TGTGCCAGCAGCGTATACGACATTGGGGAAAAACTGTTTTTT
cdr3_aa: CASSVYDIGEKLFF

v_call: TRBV7-2
clone_size: -
d_call: -
j_call: TRBJ2-2
cdr3_nt: TGTGCCAGCAGCCGAGATATTGGCGGGGAGCTGTTTTTT
cdr3_aa: CASSRDIGGELFF

v_call: TRBV5-4
clone_size: -
d_call: -
j_call: TRBJ1-1
cdr3_nt: TGTGCCAGCGGAGGATTGGACGGTGACACTGAAGCTTTCTTT
cdr3_aa: CASGGLDGDTEAFF

v_call: TRBV4-1
clone_size: -
d_call: -
j_call: TRBJ1-5
cdr3_nt: TGCGCCAGCAGCCAAGTGGCAGGAGGGCGTAGGGATCAGCCCCAGCATTTT
cdr3_aa: CASSQVAGGRRDQPQHF

v_call: TRBV6-6
clone_size: -
d_call: -
j_call: TRBJ2-2
cdr3_nt: TGTGCCGGCGGTGACGGGGAGCTGTTTTTT
cdr3_aa: CAGGDGELFF

v_call: TRBV7-9
clone_size: once
d_call: TRBD1
j_call: TRBJ2-2
cdr3_nt: TGTGCCAGCAGCTGGTTCTCGGGACAGGGGGTCGGGGAGCTGTTTTTT
cdr3_aa: CASSWFSGQGVGELFF

v_call: TRBV6-5
clone_size: -
d_call: TRBD1
j_call: TRBJ2-1
cdr3_nt: TGTGCCAGCAGTCCCAGGACAGGGGGCGCTGAGCAGTTCTTC
cdr3_aa: CASSPRTGGAEQFF

v_call: TRBV7-9
clone_size: -
d_call: -
j_call: TRBJ2-5
cdr3_nt: TGTGCCAGCAGCTTAGGGGTTGTAGTCCAAGAGACCCAGTACTTC
cdr3_aa: CASSLGVVVQETQYF

v_call: TRBV10-3
clone_size: -
d_call: -
j_call: TRBJ2-1
cdr3_nt: TGTGCCATCAGTGAAACAGAAATTATGTTCAATGAGCAGTTCTTC
cdr3_aa: CAISETEIMFNEQFF

v_call: TRBV9
clone_size: -
d_call: -
j_call: TRBJ2-7
cdr3_nt: TGTGCCAGCAGCGTAGGGCTGGGGGAAACCTACGAGCAGTACTTC
cdr3_aa: CASSVGLGETYEQYF

v_call: TRBV6-6
clone_size: -
d_call: -
j_call: TRBJ2-7
cdr3_nt: TGTGCCAGCAATGGACAGAGCTACGAGCAGTACTTC
cdr3_aa: CASNGQSYEQYF

v_call: TRBV5-6
clone_size: -
d_call: TRBD1
j_call: TRBJ2-1
cdr3_nt: TGTGCCAGCAGCTGGGACAGGGGATGGGAGCAGTTCTTC
cdr3_aa: CASSWDRGWEQFF

v_call: TRBV10-3
clone_size: -
d_call: -
j_call: TRBJ2-7
cdr3_nt: TGTGCCATCAGTGGGCTCCTGGACGGCCACTACGAGCAGTACTTC
cdr3_aa: CAISGLLDGHYEQYF

v_call: TRBV27
clone_size: -
d_call: -
j_call: TRBJ2-7
cdr3_nt: TGTGCCAGCAGTGGGGGGACAGAAAGCTCCTACGAGCAGTACTTC
cdr3_aa: CASSGGTESSYEQYF

v_call: TRBV5-6
clone_size: -
d_call: -
j_call: TRBJ1-6
cdr3_nt: TGTGCCAGCAGCTTGGTTGAGACGGGGCGGGGACGTTGGAATTCACCCCTCCACTTT
cdr3_aa: CASSLVETGRGRWNSPLHF

v_call: TRBV29-1
clone_size: -
d_call: TRBD2
j_call: TRBJ2-1
cdr3_nt: TGCAGCGTTGACGCTAGCGGGGGAGACAATGAGCAGTTCTTC
cdr3_aa: CSVDASGGDNEQFF